This entry features one T cell receptor beta chain sequence. The antigen it recognizes is unknown. No base qualities exist here, and no much larger clone lies one base off it. The entry originates in a study of cytomegalovirus exposure and HLA in healthy donors (dated by TCRdb to 2017 to 2019). For the wider study: An earlier analysis of approximately 640 of the donors reported more than 250 Gb of sequence data and more than 90 million unique TCR beta sequences from 190 million or so T cells. An early release that covered about 600 HLA-typed donors contained approximately 320 gigabases of sequencing data and tens of millions of unique TCR sequences. Of the roughly 400 genotyped donors, roughly 80% were placed in the genetic ancestry cluster associated with self-reported Caucasian donors. The study aimed to test whether signatures of past pathogen exposure could be identified by cataloging public T cell receptors. Using immunosequencing, the study profiled T cell repertoires from about 650 subjects and related those repertoires to cytomegalovirus serostatus. Along with the approximately 700-subject first cohort, a separate validation cohort of over a hundred different subjects was used. High-throughput TCR immunosequencing, statistical association of individual TCRs with disease status, and machine learning were combined to predict cytomegalovirus infection status. To study patterns of TCR occurrence, a later analysis re-analyzed previously published TCR beta repertoires from 600 to 750 donors and added high-resolution HLA genotyping. The later analysis used no new phenotypic data to find candidate immune exposures, relying instead on TCR beta sequences and their occurrence across donors. An earlier analysis of 587 of the donors used high-throughput TCR beta sequencing to judge whether each TCR beta V gene segment behaved as functional or pseudogenic. Donor age, sex, ethnicity and CMV serostatus were compiled together with the repertoire data. A later genetic analysis used genome-wide SNP genotypes for about three fifths of the 666 donors, treating that subset as a discovery cohort. Every repertoire in the discovery cohort had been generated on one and the same sequencing platform. Class I and class II HLA loci were covered by the typing at four-digit resolution. Typing coverage varied by locus: roughly 629-640 donors for A, B, C, DRB1 and DQB1; approximately 500 for DQA1; 606 for DPA1; around 490 for DPB1. About 5 DR-DQ haplotypes were handled as single units for association and clustering, since linkage in the cohort was strong. Across under 500 genotyped donors of the cohort, an average of roughly 250,000 unique TCR beta nucleotide sequences per donor were sequenced, and 15% to 20% of those sequences were non-productive. Study-wide conclusions, independent of this receptor: The 87-base-pair reads could not distinguish some IMGT-functional V segments, including TRBV6-2 and TRBV6-3, so those segments were excluded. It was suggested by the authors that the approach could potentially be generalized to other disease states and immunological phenotypes. Several of the top co-occurrence clusters appeared to be linked to parvovirus B19, influenza, CMV and Epstein-Barr virus, according to a later analysis. A later analysis found that TCR association rates varied across HLA loci, with DRB1 alleles showing the most associated TCRs and HLA-C alleles the fewest. Strong co-occurrence of HLA alleles, especially DR and DQ, made assigning TCR associations to individual alleles difficult. Sequencing depth was assumed to be roughly uniform across donors in the presence/absence analyses, though that assumption may not hold. This cohort had only TCR beta chains sequenced, and the lack of alpha or paired-chain data limited which features could be detected. In a later genetic analysis, a missense DCLRE1C variant was associated with V-gene and J-gene trimming of TCR beta chains, and the association was replicated in an independent cohort. Correlated functional status among segregating V segments might be attributable to linkage disequilibrium, but an unknown experimental factor could not be ruled out. In the study, 164 TCR beta chains were listed as associated with cytomegalovirus. A later genetic analysis reported fewer N-insertions in productive TCRs among donors in an Asian-associated ancestry cluster than the roughly 700-donor mean. Most TCR sequences were observed very rarely across donors, whereas some public TCRs were present in many individuals. CMV serostatus was the only immune exposure information available for the cohort. A later analysis found that HLA-associated TCR beta chains were more clonally expanded and had lower generation probabilities than equally common non-associated chains. Cytomegalovirus status was reported to be diagnosed by the classifier with high specificity and sensitivity in both the original and validation cohorts. Because counts were too low, roughly 18 rarely observed V segments, including chromosome 9 orphons, were left out of the earlier analysis of 587 of the donors. Specific HLA alleles were associated with 15,000 to 20,000 TCR beta sequences at a false discovery rate of 0.05 in a later analysis. A cluster of highly shared sequence variants was judged likely to be a technical artifact of the sequencing pipeline. In a later analysis, most CMV-associated TCR beta chains were found to appear HLA-restricted, with HLA associations seemingly driven largely by CMV exposure. A further reported finding was that TCR beta sequences accurately predicted the HLA-A and HLA-B alleles for most subjects in the first cohort. Because HLA typing was missing for some donors at each locus, association tests included only the typed subset. Broadly in line with IMGT annotations, most TCR beta V segments showed up in productive rearrangements about 87% or about 30% of the time in an earlier analysis of around 550 of the donors. A few of the identified cytomegalovirus-associated TCR beta chains were confirmed in vitro to be specific for cytomegalovirus antigens.

V sheds 1 base and J sheds 9 bases, leaving 4 bases between their ends. CDR1 and CDR2 are drawn from the germline V gene: SGHAT, FQNNGV. Including the terminal cysteine and phenylalanine, the CDR3 comprises 12 residues. Of all the DNA, just the CDR3 is kept, 36 bases in frame from base 1. Library preparation was by the immunoSEQ multiplex PCR assay. For the multiplex PCR, a mixture combining 60 forward primers for TCR Vbeta segments and 13 reverse primers for TCR Jbeta segments was used. A multiplex PCR assay on genomic DNA amplified the CDR3 region of rearranged TCR beta genes. Amplified TCR beta libraries were sequenced as 87-base-pair reads on the Illumina HiSeq System. The authors processed their data as follows. A later analysis counted about 76 million unique TCR beta chains across the 670 or so repertoires, and roughly 11 million of these chains were shared by at least two donors. Raw reads were error-corrected and collapsed into unique sequences by a nearest-neighbor algorithm in which closely related sequences were merged to remove PCR and sequencing errors. Alignment of CDR3 sequences to IMGT reference sequences was used to assign V, D and J gene segments. Each retained sequence needed at least a six-nucleotide match to both a V gene segment and a J gene segment. A rearrangement was called productive if the CDR3 had no stop codons and remained in frame with V and J, and every other rearrangement was called non-productive. Following IMGT convention, CDR3 was defined as the stretch from the second conserved V-encoded cysteine to the conserved J-encoded phenylalanine. The earlier analysis of about 560 of the donors excluded any sequence lacking an unambiguous match to a single V gene segment. An earlier analysis of 587 of the donors classified V segments as functional when productive rearrangements were above 56.7% and as segregating when the standard deviation between donors was above 5%. A statistical classification framework was developed to diagnose cytomegalovirus status using the catalog of TCR beta chain sequences. In a later analysis, V and J genes were assigned by comparing TCR nucleotide sequences against IMGT/GENE-DB human TR gene sequences. A later analysis assigned CDR3 sequences and most-parsimonious VDJ recombination scenarios with the TCRdist pipeline. In a later analysis, each TCR beta chain was defined by its CDR3 amino acid sequence together with its V-gene family, and reads lacking a unique V-gene family were excluded. A later analysis removed 600 or so highly shared, low-generation-probability nucleotide sequences to deal with suspected cross-contamination and a sequencing artifact. In a later analysis, a clonal expansion index was calculated for each public chain from normalized within-repertoire ranks of inferred template counts. A later analysis computed generation probabilities with a VDJ recombination model fitted to out-of-frame rearrangements, and checked the results against IGoR. A later analysis scored TCR-TCR, TCR-HLA and TCR-CMV co-occurrence with hypergeometric tests, applying a repertoire-size bias correction to TCR pairs. To estimate false discovery rates, a later analysis permuted the HLA or CMV assignments 20 times. A later analysis grouped co-occurring TCRs with DBSCAN, adding TCRdist sequence similarity when clustering within HLA-allele-positive subsets. For co-occurrence clustering, repertoires with fewer than 30,000 or more than 120,000 public chains were excluded, along with several repertoires with anomalous nucleotide sharing. This immuneACCESS table, as held by TCRdb, lists in-frame sequences with V and J called but not all clones. Of the missing ones, under half trace to an unresolved V gene in checked studies; the others have no known cause. V and J calls and clone size are copied from that table; D and trimming were computed from the DNA. The sample yields 150,000 to 200,000 clones; roughly four fifths were counted once. Approximately 3% of the sample is in the top ten clones.

The cohort comprised under 700 healthy bone marrow donors. At the time of sampling, all cohort members were nominally healthy, though unrecorded immune exposures were likely present. The donor was CMV seropositive and was included in the group of 250 to 300 seropositive cohort members. A peripheral blood sample was provided by each donor, and peripheral blood mononuclear cells were used for TCR beta sequencing. Genomic DNA was extracted from the blood cell samples with the Qiagen DNeasy Blood Extraction Kit. The TCR comes from a woman between 45 and 60 years old in good health and CMV-seropositive. Specimen: PBMCs. The rearrangement joined TRBV11-2 to TRBJ1-6; too little of a D gene remains to name it. The sequenced DNA: TGTGCCAGCAGCTTAGCGAGTTCACCCCTCCACTTT. Protein translation: CASSLASSPLHF.